The rows below give T cell receptor beta chains drawn from one sample of a study of regulatory T cells in long-lasting Graves disease. TCRdb used MiXCR to reprocess the multiplex PCR reads, holding one entry per CDR3 protein. The sample records hundreds of thousands of distinct CDR3 sequences, around 15% being singletons. The data also belong to a second study, concerning T cells in Graves' hyperthyroidism and ophthalmopathy.

The material sequenced was peripheral blood mononuclear cells (PBMCs), taken at new diagnosis, from a patient treated with antithyroid drugs. The source is a woman between 40 and 65 years old with Graves disease. Both conserved end residues are part of each CDR3. A D gene is named only where the DNA matches it firmly. Where a row states a size, it is once, few, many or the class of an expanded clone; other rows omit it.

J: TRBJ1-2; length: 13; D: -; size: few; V: TRBV19; DNA: TGTGCTACTGGGCAGGTCAATGGGTATGGCTACACCTTC; CDR3: CATGQVNGYGYTF
J: TRBJ1-1; length: 13; D: -; size: many; V: TRBV11-2; DNA: TGTGCCAGCAGCTTGGGGCGGGGGGCTGAAGCTTTCTTT; CDR3: CASSLGRGAEAFF
J: TRBJ1-2; length: 14; D: TRBD1; size: -; V: TRBV20-1; DNA: TGCAGTGCTAGTATCCTACAGGGGAGGGGTGGCTACACCTTC; CDR3: CSASILQGRGGYTF
J: TRBJ2-3; length: 13; D: -; size: few; V: TRBV6-2/TRBV6-3; DNA: TGTGCCAGCAGTTGGGGGGGCACAGATACGCAGTATTTT; CDR3: CASSWGGTDTQYF
J: TRBJ1-2; length: 15; D: TRBD1; size: many; V: TRBV12-3/TRBV12-4; DNA: TGTGCCAGCAGTTCCGGACAGGGGTTTAACTATGGCTACACCTTC; CDR3: CASSSGQGFNYGYTF
J: TRBJ1-1; length: 15; D: -; size: many; V: TRBV20-1; DNA: TGCAGTGCTAGAGTTCTAAATATGCCGAACACTGAAGCTTTCTTT; CDR3: CSARVLNMPNTEAFF
J: TRBJ1-4; length: 14; D: -; size: -; V: TRBV6-9; DNA: TGTGCCAGCAGTTACCCCGGGGGGGGGGAAAAACTGTTTTTT; CDR3: CASSYPGGGEKLFF
J: TRBJ1-5; length: 16; D: TRBD1; size: -; V: TRBV18; DNA: TGTGCCAGCTCACCACCGGGGGGACAGTACAATCAGCCCCAGCATTTT; CDR3: CASSPPGGQYNQPQHF
J: TRBJ1-6; length: 15; D: -; size: many; V: TRBV2; DNA: TGTGCCAGCAGTGAACGCGAGACAGATACCTCCACCCTCCACTTT; CDR3: CASSERETDTSTLHF
J: TRBJ1-2; length: 13; D: -; size: -; V: TRBV7-9; DNA: TGTGCCAGCAGCTCCAACACAGGGAATGGCTACACCTTC; CDR3: CASSSNTGNGYTF
J: TRBJ1-6; length: 13; D: TRBD1; size: few; V: TRBV10-3; DNA: TGTGCCATCAAAGGACAGGAGGTCTCACCCCTCCACTTT; CDR3: CAIKGQEVSPLHF
J: TRBJ1-6; length: 15; D: -; size: -; V: TRBV27; DNA: TGTGCCAGCAGTTCTCAAGGGGGAAAGAATTCACCCCTCCACTTT; CDR3: CASSSQGGKNSPLHF
J: TRBJ1-1; length: 13; D: -; size: many; V: TRBV6-2/TRBV6-3; DNA: TGTGCCAGCAGTCCGACGGCGCGGGGTGAAGCTTTCTTT; CDR3: CASSPTARGEAFF
J: TRBJ2-3; length: 16; D: TRBD2; size: -; V: TRBV7-2; DNA: TGTGCCAGCAGCTTATTCAGCGGGGGGGGCACAGATACGCAGTATTTT; CDR3: CASSLFSGGGTDTQYF
J: TRBJ2-2; length: 17; D: TRBD1; size: -; V: TRBV6-8; DNA: TGTGCCAGCAGCTACGAATCCGGGACAGGGTACACCGGGGAGCTGTTTTTT; CDR3: CASSYESGTGYTGELFF